This T cell receptor (beta chain) stems from a study of pediatric ulcerative colitis. This was a survey-level run. Method: immunoSEQ multiplex PCR; TCRdb's copy keeps in-frame clones and lacks some. The data hold 12,000 to 15,000 clones, with 80% to 90% observed a single time. Whole-study findings and limits: Compared with controls, ulcerative colitis showed greater blood-rectum clone sharing. No controls had the two rectal clonotypes shared by ulcerative colitis patients. In rectum, acute severe colitis had expanded clones and less diversity.

Germline-derived CDR1 and CDR2 are MDHEN and SYDVKM. The V segment lost 5 bases and the J segment 5 bases; nucleotides outside the gene matches: 5. The CDR3 consists of 13 residues. About this clone: Antigen: not known.

The receptor's source is a boy aged 10-17 years with moderate ulcerative colitis. J is TRBJ2-5 and V is TRBV28; TRBD1 agrees at 7 bases. Sequenced material: blood. The CDR3 nucleotides read TGTGCCAGCAGTGACAGGGTCAGGGAGACCCAGTACTTC. It is translated as CASSDRVRETQYF.